The 26 T cell receptor beta chains in this list originate from one sample, sequenced in a study of a mutant IDH1 vaccine in newly diagnosed glioma. These receptors' targets are unknown. Using immunoSEQ multiplex PCR, the repertoire was profiled, and TCRdb retains in-frame clones only, with some absent. The sample contains roughly 32,000 clones, approximately 78% of which appear only once. The time point: week 35, safety follow-up. The content of each vaccine dose was 300 ug of mutant IDH1 20-mer peptide, and topical imiquimod accompanied it. Specimen: PBMCs, collected from a glioma patient whose treatment included an IDH1 peptide vaccine. These receptors came from a woman younger than 30 with glioma.

This clone was seen more than once but under ten times. The CDR3 protein is CSVGPQGIHGYTF. The CDR3 bases are TGCAGCGTTGGCCCACAGGGCATCCATGGCTACACCTTC. This rearrangement joins TRBV29-1 to TRBJ1-2; D perhaps matches TRBD1 (6 bases). The germline CDR1 and CDR2 sequences are SQVTM and ANQGSEA. This CDR3 is 13 amino acids long. V was trimmed by 4 bases and J by 6 bases, leaving 15 bases between them. Combining the CDR3 with reference TRBV29-1 and TRBJ1-2 gives the whole variable domain SAVISQKPSRDICQRGTSLTIQCQVDSQVTMMFWYRQQPGQSLTLIATANQGSEATYESGFVIDKFPISRPNLTFSTLTVSNMSPEDSSIYLCSVGPQGIHGYTFGSGTRLTVV.

The V and J genes are TRBV6-5 and TRBJ1-1; D is unclear. The CDR3 has 12 amino acids. Germline lookup yields CDR1 MNHEY and CDR2 SVGAGI. V lost 2 bases to trimming and J lost 0 bases, with 1 base between them. CDR3 region: CASSYVNTEAFF. The CDR3 nucleotides read TGTGCCAGCAGTTACGTGAACACTGAAGCTTTCTTT.

This clone was counted a few times. The genes are TRBV6-5 and TRBJ2-2; D call uncertain. V was clipped by 6 bases and J by 7 bases, with 6 bases between them. Germline V lookup: CDR1 MNHEY, CDR2 SVGAGI. The CDR3 loop spans 11 amino acids. CDR3 residues: CASSRLGELFF. The CDR3 bases are TGTGCCAGCAGCCGACTCGGGGAGCTGTTTTTT.

The V and J genes are TRBV30 and TRBJ2-3; tentatively, D is TRBD2 (7 bases). This CDR3 is 15 amino acids long. The ends were cut back, 4 bases at V and 6 bases at J, with 20 bases in the middle. The V gene's germline CDR1 is GTSNPN and CDR2 SVGIG (reference sequence). The CDR3 bases are TGTGCCTGGAAAGCGAAGCGAAGGGGGGGGGATACGCAGTATTTT. It specifies CAWKAKRRGGDTQYF.

The chain joins TRBV27 to TRBJ1-1; weak D call: TRBD1 (5 bases). V was clipped by 8 bases and J by 3 bases, with 16 bases between them. CDR3 size: 14 residues. Germline V gene data show CDR1 as MNHEY and CDR2 as SMNVEV (reference sequence). In DNA, the CDR3 is TGTGCCAGCCTGAGGAGAGGGGCTGACACTGAAGCTTTCTTT. It yields the protein CASLRRGADTEAFF.

The chain uses TRBV6-6 and TRBJ1-3, with D possibly being TRBD1 (6 bases). CDR3 length equals 15 residues. Germline CDR1 reads MNHNY; CDR2 reads SVGAGI (reference sequence). Trimming took off 4 bases at V and 0 bases at J, with 10 bases between the two ends. CDR3 sequence: CASSFTGTSGNTIYF. In nucleotides, the CDR3 is TGTGCCAGCAGTTTTACAGGGACCTCTGGAAACACCATATATTTT.

Concerning this clone: At one end the junction does not follow the germline gene, possibly because of a read error. This chain connects TRBV7-2 to TRBJ1-2, with D possibly TRBD1 on 5 matching bases. CDR3 size: 17 residues. The V gene's germline CDR1 is SGHTA and CDR2 FQGNSA. In DNA, the CDR3 is TGTGCCAGCATCTTATTTGGGGTGGGGGGGAATAACTATGGCTACACCTTC. Translation gives CASILFGVGGNNYGYTF.

The chain uses TRBV5-1 and TRBJ2-3; 7 nucleotides match TRBD2. CDR1 is SGHRS, CDR2 YFSETQ, per germline. V lost 0 bases, J lost 5 bases, and 9 bases stayed unmatched. This CDR3 contains 16 residues. The CDR3 bases are TGCGCCAGCAGCTTGGTTTCTGGCGGGGGATTAGATACGCAGTATTTT. Translated, it gives CASSLVSGGGLDTQYF.

The chain couples TRBV19 to TRBJ1-2; no reliable D call. With 7 bases removed from V and 3 bases from J, the gap between germline ends came to 3 bases. Germline V gives CDR1 LNHDA, CDR2 SQIVND (reference sequence). CDR3 length: 10 amino acids. CDR3 sequence reads: CASKDYGYTF. The CDR3 region has the DNA TGTGCCAGTAAGGACTATGGCTACACCTTC.

The V and J genes are TRBV5-5 and TRBJ1-5; D is uncertain. Germline assignment: CDR1 SGHKS and CDR2 YYEKEE (reference sequence). V dropped 1 base and J dropped 5 bases, with 7 bases sitting between them. This CDR3 comprises 13 residues. In DNA, the CDR3 is TGTGCCAGCAGCTTGATTTGGGATCAGCCCCAGCATTTT. As protein: CASSLIWDQPQHF.

About this clone: A read error may produce the germline difference seen at one junction end. The chain is built from TRBV6-1 and TRBJ2-7, with a possible D match to TRBD1 (6 bases). Germline V CDR1 and CDR2: MNHNS, SASEGT. The CDR3 totals 10 residues. This CDR3 reads CAIGELNRDF. In DNA form, the CDR3 reads TGTGCCATCGGGGAACTGAACAGGGACTTC.

The chain couples TRBV9 to TRBJ2-7, with D perhaps TRBD2 (6 bases). Deletions cut 4 bases from V and 3 bases from J, with 17 bases between. In germline, CDR1 is SGDLS, CDR2 YYNGEE. The CDR3 extends over 15 amino acids. CDR3 in DNA: TGTGCCAGCAGCCCCCCCCAAAAGGAGGGCTACGAGCAGTACTTC. Protein product: CASSPPQKEGYEQYF.

V is TRBV5-6 and J is TRBJ1-4; D gene ambiguous. Looked up from germline, CDR1 is SGHDT and CDR2 is YYEEEE. This CDR3 has 12 amino acids. Trimming pared 3 bases from V and 8 bases from J, leaving 8 bases between. The CDR3 DNA reads as TGTGCCAGCAGCTGGGGAATCGAAAAACTGTTTTTT. It translates to CASSWGIEKLFF.

This clone came up once. The CDR3 region has the DNA TGTGCCAGCTACGGGGTCACCCCCCTAAAAAACATTCAGTACTTC. Translating gives CASYGVTPLKNIQYF. The genes are TRBV21-1 and TRBJ2-4; the table's D call, TRBD2, has no DNA check behind it. TRBV21-1 is a pseudogene. The CDR3 length is 15 residues.

J is TRBJ2-2 and V is TRBV19; D ambiguous. Germline V gene data show CDR1 as LNHDA and CDR2 as SQIVND (reference sequence). Deletions cut 5 bases from V and 0 bases from J, with 10 bases between. There are 15 residues in the CDR3. The CDR3 loop is CASSPQFANTGELFF. The CDR3 DNA reads as TGTGCCAGTAGTCCACAGTTCGCGAACACCGGGGAGCTGTTTTTT.

This clone was observed a few times. The chain joins TRBV30 to TRBJ1-2, with a weak D call TRBD1 (5 bases). Germline V gene sequence: CDR1 GTSNPN, CDR2 SVGIG (reference sequence). The CDR3 is 14 residues long. Trimming removed 5 bases at V and 4 bases at J, with 17 bases between. The CDR3 bases are TGTGCCTGGGGTCAAGGGGCGGCCGGCTATGGCTACACCTTC. Its translation: CAWGQGAAGYGYTF. Combining the CDR3 with reference TRBV30 and TRBJ1-2 gives the whole variable domain SQTIHQWPATLVQPVGSPLSLECTVEGTSNPNLYWYRQAAGRGLQLLFYSVGIGQISSEVPQNLSASRPQDRQFILSSKKLLLSDSGFYLCAWGQGAAGYGYTFGSGTRLTVV.

The rearrangement joins TRBV5-6 to TRBJ1-5; weak D call: TRBD1 (5 bases). The V gene's germline CDR1 is SGHDT and CDR2 YYEEEE. Trimming stripped 5 bases from V and 3 bases from J, with 12 bases between. This CDR3 spans 14 amino acids. The CDR3 loop is CASSWGETNQPQHF. The CDR3, as DNA: TGTGCCAGCAGTTGGGGGGAGACCAATCAGCCCCAGCATTTT.

The V and J genes are TRBV19 and TRBJ1-1; D unresolved. Deletions cut 6 bases from V and 1 base from J, with 6 bases between. The CDR3 totals 12 residues. Germline CDR1 and CDR2: LNHDA and SQIVND (reference sequence). The CDR3 nucleotides are TGTGCCAGTAGATGGGGGAACACTGAAGCTTTCTTT. It encodes CASRWGNTEAFF.

The chain recombines TRBV19 with TRBJ1-1, with 8 bases matching TRBD1. The CDR3 has 14 amino acids. Unmatched junction bases numbered 8, after V lost 6 bases and J lost 5 bases. Germline V CDR1 and CDR2: LNHDA, SQIVND (reference sequence). The CDR3, as DNA: TGTGCCAGTAGGGATACAGGGGGATGGACTGAAGCTTTCTTT. It is translated as CASRDTGGWTEAFF. Full variable domain (remainder filled in from reference TRBV19 and TRBJ1-1): DGGITQSPKYLFRKEGQNVTLSCEQNLNHDAMYWYRQDPGQGLRLIYYSQIVNDFQKGDIAEGYSVSREKKESFPLTVTSAQKNPTAFYLCASRDTGGWTEAFFGQGTRLTVV.

V usage is TRBV2 and J usage is TRBJ2-7; D may be TRBD1 (5 bases). V gave up 4 bases and J gave up 4 bases, with 17 bases separating them. The CDR3 is made up of 15 amino acids. Germline loops: CDR1 SNHLY, CDR2 FYNNEI. CDR3 region: CASSVGAGPVYEQYF. The CDR3 DNA reads TGTGCCAGCAGTGTTGGGGCAGGACCCGTGTACGAGCAGTACTTC.

This chain links TRBV4-3 with TRBJ2-1; D not certain. CDR1 LGHNA and CDR2 YSLEER come from the germline V gene. Trimming removed 4 bases at V and 0 bases at J, with 10 bases between. This CDR3 is 15 amino acids long. The CDR3 DNA reads TGCGCCAGCAGCCCCGAAAAAAGCTCCTACAATGAGCAGTTCTTC. Amino acid sequence: CASSPEKSSYNEQFF.

J is TRBJ2-1 and V is TRBV5-1; 7 bases are a match to TRBD2. Losses at the gene ends were 0 bases for V and 5 bases for J; bases not matched to a gene: 5. The CDR3 is 15 amino acids. The germline gives CDR1 SGHRS, CDR2 YFSETQ. The CDR3 DNA sequence: TGCGCCAGCAGCTTGGGGGGTGGGAGGGACAATGAGCAGTTCTTC. Its protein product is CASSLGGGRDNEQFF.

V gene TRBV6-5 combines with J gene TRBJ2-7; 12 bases match TRBD1. The CDR3 runs 14 residues. The trim removed 2 bases at V and 6 bases at J, leaving 2 bases unmatched. Germline V gene data show CDR1 as MNHEY and CDR2 as SVGAGI. The CDR3, as DNA: TGTGCCAGCAGTTACCAGGGACAGGGGGCCGAGCAGTACTTC. This codes for CASSYQGQGAEQYF.

CDR3 region: CASSEGPGYNYGYTF. Written as DNA, the CDR3 is TGTGCCAGCAGTGAAGGGCCAGGGTATAACTATGGCTACACCTTC. The V gene is TRBV2, the J gene TRBJ1-2, with a weak D call TRBD1 (5 bases). Trimming cost V 1 base and J 1 base, with 10 bases left between them. CDR1 and CDR2 from the germline V gene are SNHLY and FYNNEI. The CDR3 runs 15 residues. The variable domain in full, completed from reference TRBV2 and TRBJ1-2, reads EPEVTQTPSHQVTQMGQEVILRCVPISNHLYFYWYRQILGQKVEFLVSFYNNEISEKSEIFDDQFSVERPDGSNFTLKIRSTKLEDSAMYFCASSEGPGYNYGYTFGSGTRLTVV.

This chain uses TRBV27 with TRBJ1-2; TRBD1 might be the D (5 bases). The V gene's germline CDR1 is MNHEY and CDR2 SMNVEV (reference sequence). CDR3 length equals 15 residues. V lost 10 bases, J lost 4 bases, and 22 bases lay in between. CDR3 coding DNA: TGTGCCACCAGGCCGGGGCCCTCCCCCCGCTATGGCTACACCTTC. It specifies CATRPGPSPRYGYTF.

The V gene is TRBV9, the J gene TRBJ2-7; D is tentatively TRBD1 or TRBD2 (6 bases each). With 1 base removed from V and 7 bases from J, the gap between germline ends came to 18 bases. Germline CDR1 is SGDLS and CDR2 is YYNGEE. This CDR3 has 15 residues. In DNA form, the CDR3 reads TGTGCCAGCAGCGTATGGGCCGGGGGCTTAGGAGAGCAGTACTTC. It encodes CASSVWAGGLGEQYF.